This entry features one T cell receptor beta chain sequence. Its specificity is not known. This specimen belongs to a study of T cells after yellow fever vaccination. Findings of the study overall: Overall, a small share of clonotypes was seen in both CD4 and CD8 compartments.

The germline V gene has CDR1 SGHRS and CDR2 YFSETQ. Between the trimmed V and J ends, which lost 2 bases and 6 bases, there was a span of 15 bases. There are 15 residues in the CDR3. Conversion of TCR transcripts into cDNA relied on 5'RACE template switching, which added a universal primer site and UMIs. MiXCR, run by TCRdb on the 5' RACE reads, gives a single entry per CDR3 protein. In the table there are 250,000 to 350,000 distinct CDR3 sequences, approximately 4% of which are singletons. This chain joins TRBV5-1 and TRBJ2-1, with TRBD2 as a possible D gene (6 bases). The TCR originated in a man younger than 35 who received the YFV17D yellow fever vaccine. The sequencing used PBMCs, collected 15 days after the yellow fever booster vaccination. CDR3 DNA sequence: TGCGCCAGCAGCTTAGGACTATCATTACCCAATGAGCAGTTCTTC. Translating it yields CASSLGLSLPNEQFF.